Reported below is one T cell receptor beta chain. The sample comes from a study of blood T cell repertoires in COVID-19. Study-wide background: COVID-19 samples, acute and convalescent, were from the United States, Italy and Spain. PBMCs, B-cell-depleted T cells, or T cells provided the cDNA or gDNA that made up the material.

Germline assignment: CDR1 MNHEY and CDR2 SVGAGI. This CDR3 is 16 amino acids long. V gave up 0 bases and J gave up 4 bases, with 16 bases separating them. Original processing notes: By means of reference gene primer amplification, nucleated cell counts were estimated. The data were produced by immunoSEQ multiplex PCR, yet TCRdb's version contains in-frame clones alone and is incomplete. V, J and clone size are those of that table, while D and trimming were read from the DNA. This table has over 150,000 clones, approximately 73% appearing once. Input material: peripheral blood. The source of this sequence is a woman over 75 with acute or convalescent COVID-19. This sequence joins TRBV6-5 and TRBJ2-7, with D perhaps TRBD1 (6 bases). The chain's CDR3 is CASSYSTQGLYYEQYF. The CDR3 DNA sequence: TGTGCCAGCAGTTACTCGACGCAGGGGCTCTATTACGAGCAGTACTTC.